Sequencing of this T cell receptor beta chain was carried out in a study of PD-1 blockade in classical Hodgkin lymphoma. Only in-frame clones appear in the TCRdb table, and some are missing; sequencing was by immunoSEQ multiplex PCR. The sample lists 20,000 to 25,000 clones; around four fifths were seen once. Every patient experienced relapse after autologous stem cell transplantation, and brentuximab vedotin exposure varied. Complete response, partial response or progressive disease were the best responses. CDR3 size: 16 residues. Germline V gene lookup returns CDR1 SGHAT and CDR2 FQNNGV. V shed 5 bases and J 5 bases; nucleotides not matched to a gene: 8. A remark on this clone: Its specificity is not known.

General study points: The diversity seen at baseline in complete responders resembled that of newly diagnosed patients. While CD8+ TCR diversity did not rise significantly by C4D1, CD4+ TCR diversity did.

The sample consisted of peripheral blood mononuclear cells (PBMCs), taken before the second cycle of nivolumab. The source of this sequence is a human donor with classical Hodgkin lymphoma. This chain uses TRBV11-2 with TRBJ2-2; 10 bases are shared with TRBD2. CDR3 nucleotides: TGTGCCAGCAGCCCAAATCTAGCGGGAGCGACCGGGGAGCTGTTTTTT. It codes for CASSPNLAGATGELFF.